This T cell receptor (beta chain) emerged from a study of OX40 agonist ivuxolimab in advanced cancers. Study-wide context: Ivuxolimab, which targeted the costimulatory receptor OX40 (CD134), was an agonistic, fully human IgG2 monoclonal antibody. The paper describes the monotherapy dose-escalation part (N ≈ 50 patients) of the phase I trial of ivuxolimab. The purpose of peripheral TCRbeta sequencing was to test whether ivuxolimab changed TCR sequence diversity and led to clonal T-cell expansion. Partial responses were achieved by three dose-escalation patients, of whom one had hepatocellular carcinoma and two had cutaneous melanoma. A male proportion of 82.7% and a mean age of around 60 years, ranging from 23 to 79, were recorded for the dose-escalation cohort. Of the roughly 54 dose-escalation patients, hepatocellular carcinoma was present in some 19, melanoma in approximately 15, renal cell carcinoma in 9 and head and neck cancer in 9. Intravenous ivuxolimab was administered to patients every 2 weeks at six dose levels: 0.01, 0.1, 0.3, 1.5, 3 and 10 mg/kg. Prior anti-PD-1, anti-PD-L1 or anti-CTLA-4 therapy was permitted, and checkpoint inhibitors had been received by around 40% of dose-escalation patients. Overall study results and their limits: The antigen specificity of the clonally expanded peripheral T cells was not determined. In the 0.1-3.0 mg/kg groups, partial responders were among the patients with the lowest normalized peripheral clonal expansion, particularly in CD8+ T cells. At doses of 0.1 to 3.0 mg/kg, clonal expansion of both CD4+ and CD8+ blood T cells was observed from baseline to week 6. After ivuxolimab, CD8+ T cells had more expanded clones than CD4+ T cells on average. Low levels of normalized T-cell clonal expansion were also shown by some nonresponding patients.

For sequencing of the TCRbeta CDR3 region, genomic DNA was extracted from the sorted cells. The immunoSEQ Assay was used for sequencing of TCRbeta CDR3 regions. TCRdb obtained this table from immuneACCESS and retained in-frame rearrangements with V and J assigned. These tables miss some clones; where compared with another copy, unresolved V genes account for less than half of the shortfall, and the remainder is unexplained. The sample table lists about 61,000 clones, about 85% of them with a count of one. The ten largest account for about 1.2% of the sample. V gives up 0 bases and J gives up 6 bases, and the segment between their germline ends measures 0 bases. The germline V gene (reference sequence) sets CDR1 to SGHKS and CDR2 to YYEKEE. The CDR3 goes from the cysteine to the phenylalanine over 10 residues. Only the CDR3 DNA stays, 30 bases, in frame from base 1. Patients with autoimmune disease history or receiving systemic immunosuppression were excluded from the trial. Peripheral blood for TCR sequencing was collected from all dose cohorts at baseline, on cycle 4 day 1, and on cycle 7 day 1. The samples were drawn from a first-in-human, open-label, multicenter phase I dose-escalation trial of ivuxolimab. Adults with locally advanced or metastatic melanoma, renal cell, hepatocellular, or head and neck squamous cell carcinoma were enrolled in the trial. Before TCR sequencing, CD4+ T cells and CD8+ T cells from peripheral blood were sorted into separate populations.

A remark on this clone: Its antigen remains unidentified. It has no much larger one-base neighbor in the sample; base qualities were not kept.

The starting material was CD4+ or CD8+ T cells sorted from blood, obtained in a trial of the OX40 agonist ivuxolimab. Rearrangement joined TRBV5-5 to TRBJ2-5; no D gene is confidently identified. The sequence derives from an adult with an advanced solid tumor such as melanoma, head and neck, liver or kidney cancer. The DNA is TGTGCCAGCAGCTTGGAGACCCAGTACTTC. Its protein is CASSLETQYF.